The sample holds many counts of the clone carrying this T cell receptor beta chain. The source of the sample is a study of T cells after yellow fever vaccination. On the study more broadly: SMART-Seq v4 Ultra Low Input served to prepare low-cell-number fractions.

V shed 8 bases, J shed 3 bases, and the junction held 3 bases outside the gene matches. This CDR3 spans 14 amino acids. Looked up from germline, CDR1 is MNHEY and CDR2 is SMNVEV (reference sequence). As TCR cDNA was made by 5'RACE template switching, a universal primer site and UMIs were added. MiXCR was run by TCRdb on the 5' RACE reads, yielding one entry per CDR3 protein. The sample has some 130,000 distinct CDR3 sequences, under 8% seen once. The rearrangement uses TRBV27 and TRBJ2-7; TRBD2 matches at 14 bases. Sequencing was performed on CD4+ T cells sorted from PBMCs, taken 10 days after the yellow fever booster vaccination. The origin of this receptor is a man younger than 45 who received the YFV17D yellow fever vaccine. The CDR3 sequence is CASRLAGGNYEQYF. CDR3 bases: TGTGCCAGCCGACTAGCGGGAGGGAACTACGAGCAGTACTTC.